Below are 7 T cell receptor beta chains sequenced from a single sample in a study of neurological immune-mediated disorders. MiXCR, run by TCRdb on the 5' RACE reads, gives a single entry per CDR3 protein. The sample holds roughly 62,000 distinct CDR3 sequences, around 3.8% seen once. The specimen sequenced was PBMCs. The receptors originated from a woman between 45 and 65 years old with multiple sclerosis.

In its sample, this clonotype was seen many times. The chain uses TRBV12-3 or TRBV12-4 and TRBJ1-2; possibly TRBD1 for D (5 bases). V dropped 5 bases and J dropped 4 bases, with 8 bases sitting between them. This CDR3 spans 12 amino acids. The DNA for the CDR3 is TGTGCCAGCAGTGCTACAGGCTATGGCTACACCTTC. It specifies CASSATGYGYTF.

Many counts were recorded for this clonotype. The V and J genes are TRBV18 and TRBJ2-7, with D uncertain. Between the trimmed V and J ends, which lost 5 bases and 1 base, there was a span of 9 bases. Germline V lookup: CDR1 KGHSH, CDR2 LQKENI. CDR3 length: 13 amino acids. The CDR3 here is CASSVVESYEQYF. The CDR3 bases are TGTGCCAGCTCAGTAGTTGAGTCCTACGAGCAGTACTTC.

This chain uses TRBV9 with TRBJ1-3; TRBD1 might be the D (6 bases). CDR3 length equals 14 residues. Trimming took 0 bases from V and 3 from J, leaving 7 bases between them. CDR1 is SGDLS, CDR2 YYNGEE, per germline. The CDR3 nucleotides are TGTGCCAGCAGCGTAGGGACAGTTGGAAACACCATATATTTT. Translating it yields CASSVGTVGNTIYF.

This clonotype has only a few counts. The chain carries TRBV14 and TRBJ2-5, with TRBD2 matching over 13 bases. Germline V gene sequence: CDR1 SGHDN, CDR2 FVKESK. The CDR3 covers 16 residues. Unmatched junction bases numbered 4, after V lost 4 bases and J lost 2 bases. The CDR3 DNA reads TGTGCCAGCAGCCCTTGGGGACTAGCGGGACAAGAGACCCAGTACTTC. It codes for CASSPWGLAGQETQYF.

This clonotype has at least ten counts. The V and J genes are TRBV6-4 and TRBJ2-1; 10 bases align to TRBD2. The CDR3 covers 16 residues. The germline gives CDR1 MRHNA, CDR2 SNTAGT. The ends lost 0 bases at V and 8 bases at J; junction bases unmatched: 7. The CDR3 nucleotides read TGTGCCAGCAGTGACTCAGCTAGCGGGAGTAACGATGAGCAGTTCTTC. It yields the protein CASSDSASGSNDEQFF.

The table lists this clonotype with many counts. The chain carries TRBV7-2 and TRBJ1-2, with D possibly TRBD1 on 5 matching bases. Germline CDR1 reads SGHTA; CDR2 reads FQGNSA. CDR3 length: 16 amino acids. The germline V and J ends were trimmed by 5 bases and 5 bases, with 21 bases remaining between them. The CDR3 is CASSHAGTTRSYGYTF. The CDR3 DNA reads as TGTGCCAGCAGCCATGCCGGGACGACTCGTTCTTATGGCTACACCTTC. The full variable domain, with the rest looked up from reference TRBV7-2 and TRBJ1-2, is GAGVSQSPSNKVTEKGKDVELRCDPISGHTALYWYRQSLGQGLEFLIYFQGNSAPDKSGLPSDRFSAERTGGSVSTLTIQRTQQEDSAVYLCASSHAGTTRSYGYTFGSGTRLTVV.

This clonotype was seen a handful of times. The chain uses TRBV6-6 and TRBJ2-5; TRBD2 aligns across 9 bases. After removal of 8 bases from V and 5 bases from J, the junction contained 6 bases not matched to a gene. The CDR3 length is 13 residues. Looked up from germline, CDR1 is MNHNY and CDR2 is SVGAGI (reference sequence). DNA of the CDR3: TGTGCCAGCCGAGCGGGAGGAGAGGAGACCCAGTACTTC. Its translation is CASRAGGEETQYF.